This TCR beta chain stems from a study of CD8+ T cells in alopecia areata. The sample holds a few counts of this clone. Treatment noted: oral pan-JAK inhibitor, 5-10 mg twice daily. Sequencing used cDNA as its template, made by extracting RNA and reverse transcribing it. The assay was immunoSEQ multiplex PCR, and TCRdb's table has in-frame clones only and misses some. The data show around 270,000 clones, roughly 60% seen once. V lost 6 bases, J lost 6 bases, and 10 bases lay in between. This CDR3 has 12 residues. This TCR was sampled from a human donor with alopecia areata. The sequencing used CD4+ T cells sorted from blood, collected at week 24, from a patient treated with tofacitinib. V is TRBV23-1 and J is TRBJ2-3; D not resolved. TRBV23-1 is marked as an open reading frame, function uncertain. As DNA, the CDR3 is TGCGCCAGCAGGGGGTCCGGGGATACGCAGTATTTT. It encodes CASRGSGDTQYF.